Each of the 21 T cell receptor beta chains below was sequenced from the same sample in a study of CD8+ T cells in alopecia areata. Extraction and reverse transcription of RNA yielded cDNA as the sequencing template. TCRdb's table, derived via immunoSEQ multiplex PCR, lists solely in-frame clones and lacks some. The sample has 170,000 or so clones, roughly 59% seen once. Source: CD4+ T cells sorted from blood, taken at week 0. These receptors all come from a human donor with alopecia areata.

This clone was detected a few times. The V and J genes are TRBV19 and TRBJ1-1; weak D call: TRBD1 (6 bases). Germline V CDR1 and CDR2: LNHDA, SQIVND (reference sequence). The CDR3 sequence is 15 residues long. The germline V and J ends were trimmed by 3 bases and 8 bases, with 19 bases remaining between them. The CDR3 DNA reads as TGTGCCAGTAGTATGCCCAGGGCAGGGGTACCCGAAGCTTTCTTT. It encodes CASSMPRAGVPEAFF.

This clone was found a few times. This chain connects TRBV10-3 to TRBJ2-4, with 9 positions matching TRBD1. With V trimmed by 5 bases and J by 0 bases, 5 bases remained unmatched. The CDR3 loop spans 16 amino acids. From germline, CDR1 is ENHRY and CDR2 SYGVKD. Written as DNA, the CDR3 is TGTGCCATCAGTCAGACAGGGGGAATAGCCAAAAACATTCAGTACTTC. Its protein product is CAISQTGGIAKNIQYF.

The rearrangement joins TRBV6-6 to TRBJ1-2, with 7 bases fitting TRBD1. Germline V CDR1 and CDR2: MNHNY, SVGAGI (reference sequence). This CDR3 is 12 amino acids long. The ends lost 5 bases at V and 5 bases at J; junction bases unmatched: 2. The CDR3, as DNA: TGTGCCAGCAGTGACAGGGTGTATGGCTACACCTTC. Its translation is CASSDRVYGYTF.

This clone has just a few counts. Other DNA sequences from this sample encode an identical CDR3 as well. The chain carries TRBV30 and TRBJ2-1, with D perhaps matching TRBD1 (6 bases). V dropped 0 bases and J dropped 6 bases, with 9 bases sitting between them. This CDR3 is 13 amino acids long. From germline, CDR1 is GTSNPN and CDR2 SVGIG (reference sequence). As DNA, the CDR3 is TGTGCCTGGAGTGTTTTAGGGGGCAATGAGCAGTTCTTC. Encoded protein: CAWSVLGGNEQFF.

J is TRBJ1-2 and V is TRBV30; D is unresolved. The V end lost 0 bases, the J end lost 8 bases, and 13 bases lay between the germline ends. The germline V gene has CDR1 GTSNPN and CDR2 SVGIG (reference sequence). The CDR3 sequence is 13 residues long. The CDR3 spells CAWSVRNFAGYTF. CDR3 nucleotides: TGTGCCTGGAGTGTAAGGAATTTCGCCGGCTACACCTTC.

The CDR3 loop is CAVSKGPNQPQHF. The CDR3 DNA is TGTGCTGTATCGAAGGGGCCCAATCAGCCCCAGCATTTT. The rearrangement joins TRBV30 to TRBJ1-5; the D gene is possibly TRBD1 (5 bases). The germline gives CDR1 GTSNPN, CDR2 SVGIG (reference sequence). The CDR3 totals 13 residues.

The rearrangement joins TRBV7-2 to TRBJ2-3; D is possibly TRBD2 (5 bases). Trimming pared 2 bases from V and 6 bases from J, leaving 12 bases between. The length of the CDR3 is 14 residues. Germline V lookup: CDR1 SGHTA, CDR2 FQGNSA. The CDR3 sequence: CASSLQGSHDTQYF. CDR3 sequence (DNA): TGTGCCAGCAGCTTACAAGGGAGCCACGATACGCAGTATTTT. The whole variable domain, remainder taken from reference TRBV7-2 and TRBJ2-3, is GAGVSQSPSNKVTEKGKDVELRCDPISGHTALYWYRQSLGQGLEFLIYFQGNSAPDKSGLPSDRFSAERTGGSVSTLTIQRTQQEDSAVYLCASSLQGSHDTQYFGPGTRLTVL.

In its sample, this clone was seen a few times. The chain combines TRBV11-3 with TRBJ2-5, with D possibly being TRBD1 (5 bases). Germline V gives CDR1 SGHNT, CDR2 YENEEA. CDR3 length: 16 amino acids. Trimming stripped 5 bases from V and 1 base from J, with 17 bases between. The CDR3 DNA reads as TGTGCCAGCAGCCTAGGGGTGACAGCCATCCAAGAGACCCAGTACTTC. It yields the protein CASSLGVTAIQETQYF.

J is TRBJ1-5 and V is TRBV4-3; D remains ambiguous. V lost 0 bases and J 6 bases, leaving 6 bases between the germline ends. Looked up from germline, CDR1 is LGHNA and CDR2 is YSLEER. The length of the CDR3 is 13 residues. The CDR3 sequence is CASSQEEGQPQHF. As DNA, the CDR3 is TGCGCCAGCAGCCAAGAGGAGGGTCAGCCCCAGCATTTT.

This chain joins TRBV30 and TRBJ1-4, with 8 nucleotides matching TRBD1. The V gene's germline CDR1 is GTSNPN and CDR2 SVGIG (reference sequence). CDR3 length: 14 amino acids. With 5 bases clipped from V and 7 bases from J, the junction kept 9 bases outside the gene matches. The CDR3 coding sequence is TGTGCCTGGGCCAAGCAGGGGGCTGGTGAAAAACTGTTTTTT. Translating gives CAWAKQGAGEKLFF.

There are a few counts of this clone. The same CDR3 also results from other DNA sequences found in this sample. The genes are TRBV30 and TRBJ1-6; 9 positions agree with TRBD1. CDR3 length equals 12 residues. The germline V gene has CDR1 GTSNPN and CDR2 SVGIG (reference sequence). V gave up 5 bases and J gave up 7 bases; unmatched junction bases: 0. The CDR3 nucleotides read TGTGCCTGGGACAGGGGGAATTCACCCCTCCACTTT. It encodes CAWDRGNSPLHF.

The CDR3 sequence: CAWKGSGYGYTF. The CDR3 DNA reads TGTGCCTGGAAAGGGTCTGGGTATGGCTACACCTTC. The chain joins TRBV30 to TRBJ1-2, with no clear D. Germline V gene data show CDR1 as GTSNPN and CDR2 as SVGIG (reference sequence). The CDR3 contains 12 residues. Trimming stripped 4 bases from V and 5 bases from J, with 11 bases between.

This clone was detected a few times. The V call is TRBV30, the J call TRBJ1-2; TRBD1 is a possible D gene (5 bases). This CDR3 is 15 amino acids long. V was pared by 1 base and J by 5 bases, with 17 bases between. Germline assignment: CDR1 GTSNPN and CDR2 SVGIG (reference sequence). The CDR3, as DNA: TGTGCCTGGAGTGAGGGGTGGAAATCGCTATATGGCTACACCTTC. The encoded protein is CAWSEGWKSLYGYTF.

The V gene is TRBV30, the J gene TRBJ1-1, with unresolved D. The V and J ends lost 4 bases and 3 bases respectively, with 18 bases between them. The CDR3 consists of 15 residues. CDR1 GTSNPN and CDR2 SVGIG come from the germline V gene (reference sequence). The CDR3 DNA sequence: TGTGCCTGGACGGAGGAGATACGCTTTGACACTGAAGCTTTCTTT. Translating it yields CAWTEEIRFDTEAFF.

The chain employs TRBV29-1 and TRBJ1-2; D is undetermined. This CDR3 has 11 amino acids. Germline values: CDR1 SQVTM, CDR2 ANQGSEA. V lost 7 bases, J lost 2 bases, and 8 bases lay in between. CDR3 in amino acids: CSAPGNYGYTF. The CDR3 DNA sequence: TGCAGCGCCCCGGGGAACTATGGCTACACCTTC.

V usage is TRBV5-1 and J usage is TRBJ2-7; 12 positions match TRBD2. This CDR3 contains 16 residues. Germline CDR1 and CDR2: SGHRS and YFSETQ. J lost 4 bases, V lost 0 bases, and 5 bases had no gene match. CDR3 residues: CASSLDGTSGSYEQYF. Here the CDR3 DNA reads TGCGCCAGCAGCTTGGACGGGACTAGCGGGTCTTACGAGCAGTACTTC.

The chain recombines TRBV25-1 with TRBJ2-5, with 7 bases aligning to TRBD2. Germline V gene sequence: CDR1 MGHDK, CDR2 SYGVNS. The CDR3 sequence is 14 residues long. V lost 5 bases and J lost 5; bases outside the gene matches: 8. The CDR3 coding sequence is TGTGCCAGCAGTCCCCCTGGGGGGGGTGAGACCCAGTACTTC. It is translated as CASSPPGGGETQYF.

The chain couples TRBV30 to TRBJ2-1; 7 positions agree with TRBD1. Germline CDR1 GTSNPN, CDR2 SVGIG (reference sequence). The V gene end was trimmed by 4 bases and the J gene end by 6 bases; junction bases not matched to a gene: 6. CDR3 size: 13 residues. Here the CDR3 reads CAWTLDRVNEQFF. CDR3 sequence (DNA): TGTGCCTGGACCCTAGACAGGGTCAATGAGCAGTTCTTC.

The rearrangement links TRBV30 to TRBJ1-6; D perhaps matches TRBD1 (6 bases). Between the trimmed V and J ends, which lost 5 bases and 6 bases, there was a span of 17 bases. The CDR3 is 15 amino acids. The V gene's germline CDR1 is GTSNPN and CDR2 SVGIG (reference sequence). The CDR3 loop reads CAWVQGPGPNSPLHF. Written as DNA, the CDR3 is TGTGCCTGGGTACAGGGCCCAGGGCCTAATTCACCCCTCCACTTT.

CDR3 protein: CSVEGLAGVNTEAFF. For the CDR3, the DNA is TGCAGCGTTGAAGGGTTAGCAGGGGTCAACACTGAAGCTTTCTTT. The gene calls are TRBV29-1 and TRBJ1-1; maybe TRBD1 (6 bases). V was cut by 1 base and J by 2 bases, with 14 bases left in between. The CDR3 is made up of 15 amino acids. Germline V gene lookup returns CDR1 SQVTM and CDR2 ANQGSEA.

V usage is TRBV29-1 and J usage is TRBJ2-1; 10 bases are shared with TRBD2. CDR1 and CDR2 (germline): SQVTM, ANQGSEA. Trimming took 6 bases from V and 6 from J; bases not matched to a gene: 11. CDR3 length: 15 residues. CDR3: CSVAPGLATVNEQFF. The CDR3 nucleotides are TGCAGCGTCGCCCCGGGACTAGCGACGGTCAATGAGCAGTTCTTC.